Following are 22 T cell receptor beta chains from one sample sequenced in a study of shared clonotypes between healthy human individuals. Repertoires were generated with immunoSEQ multiplex PCR, while TCRdb's copy carries only in-frame clones and drops some. The sample has hundreds of thousands of clones; more than 60% are singletons. Sequencing input: memory CD4+ T cells sorted from blood. Subset meaning: CD45RA-negative fraction. Source of these receptors: a young man in good health.

This sequence joins TRBV28 and TRBJ2-3; no definite D call. Germline V gives CDR1 MDHEN, CDR2 SYDVKM. The V gene lost 6 bases and the J gene lost 6 bases, with 10 bases spanning the gap. The CDR3 runs 12 residues. The CDR3 reads CASSPGWDTQYF. The CDR3 DNA reads as TGTGCCAGCAGCCCCGGGTGGGATACGCAGTATTTT.

The V call is TRBV4-3, the J call TRBJ2-7, with D perhaps TRBD1 (6 bases). The CDR3 consists of 15 residues. The V end lost 0 bases, the J end lost 0 bases, and 9 bases lay between the germline ends. Germline V gene data show CDR1 as LGHNA and CDR2 as YSLEER. CDR3 sequence (DNA): TGCGCCAGCAGCCAAGAGACAGGCCTCTCCTACGAGCAGTACTTC. Its translation: CASSQETGLSYEQYF.

This chain joins TRBV28 and TRBJ2-4; TRBD1 agrees at 9 bases. Germline V gene sequence: CDR1 MDHEN, CDR2 SYDVKM. Losses at the gene ends were 6 bases for V and 4 bases for J; bases not matched to a gene: 1. The length of the CDR3 is 13 residues. The CDR3 loop is CASRGQGKNIQYF. CDR3 nucleotide sequence: TGTGCCAGCAGGGGACAGGGAAAAAACATTCAGTACTTC.

V and J are TRBV2 and TRBJ1-2; TRBD1 matches at 7 bases. V gave up 5 bases and J gave up 7 bases; unmatched junction bases: 7. The germline CDR1 and CDR2 sequences are SNHLY and FYNNEI. The length of the CDR3 is 13 residues. The DNA for the CDR3 is TGTGCCAGCAGTCAAAGGGGGCTCCGTGGCTACACCTTC. It encodes CASSQRGLRGYTF.

The chain recombines TRBV7-2 with TRBJ2-7, with 8 positions matching TRBD2. The CDR3 sequence is 15 residues long. J gave up 1 base and V 5 bases, and 7 bases lay outside the gene matches. Germline V CDR1 and CDR2: SGHTA, FQGNSA. The CDR3, as DNA: TGTGCCAGCAGCACCACTAGCGGACCGTCCTACGAGCAGTACTTC. It specifies CASSTTSGPSYEQYF.

In regard to this clone: A read error may be the cause here, since a much bigger clone is one base away. Within the sample, other DNA sequences also encode this same CDR3. The chain has TRBV7-9 and TRBJ2-3, with D unresolved. The CDR3 loop spans 12 amino acids. V was shortened by 5 bases and J by 0 bases, with 3 bases between the two germline ends. CDR1 is SEHNR and CDR2 is FQNEAQ in the germline V gene (reference sequence). This CDR3 reads CASSPSTDTQYF. In DNA, the CDR3 is TGTGCCAGCAGCCCTAGCACAGATACGCAGTATTTT.

The V gene is TRBV7-6, the J gene TRBJ2-7, with 8 positions matching TRBD1. Germline CDR1 and CDR2: SGHVS and FNYEAQ. J lost 0 bases, V lost 6 bases, and 1 base had no gene match. The CDR3 sequence is 13 residues long. CDR3 bases: TGTGCCAGCAGTGACAGGGGCTCCTACGAGCAGTACTTC. Translated, it gives CASSDRGSYEQYF.

The J gene is TRBJ2-1, the V gene TRBV19; D remains ambiguous. Germline lookup yields CDR1 LNHDA and CDR2 SQIVND (reference sequence). The germline V and J ends were trimmed by 2 bases and 5 bases, with 13 bases remaining between them. The length of the CDR3 is 15 residues. The CDR3 DNA reads as TGTGCCAGTAGTATAAGTCTAGTTGGGAACAATGAGCAGTTCTTC. This encodes CASSISLVGNNEQFF.

This clone was seen a single time. The gene calls are TRBV5-6 and TRBJ1-1; D remains ambiguous. Trimming removed 3 bases from V and 1 base from J, with 13 bases in between. Germline-derived CDR1 and CDR2 are SGHDT and YYEEEE. The CDR3 runs 15 residues. The CDR3 sequence is CASSSSYTANTEAFF. CDR3 bases: TGTGCCAGCAGCTCATCCTATACAGCGAACACTGAAGCTTTCTTT.

This chain connects TRBV7-2 to TRBJ2-1; 16 bases map to TRBD2. V shed 4 bases and J 2 bases; nucleotides not matched to a gene: 5. The V gene's germline CDR1 is SGHTA and CDR2 FQGNSA. This CDR3 has 18 residues. The CDR3 loop reads CASSSGGTSGRAYNEQFF. The CDR3 nucleotides are TGTGCCAGCAGCTCTGGTGGGACTAGCGGGAGGGCCTACAATGAGCAGTTCTTC.

This clone turned up a few times. The V and J genes are TRBV2 and TRBJ2-5; no clear D gene. This CDR3 is built from 13 residues. Germline values: CDR1 SNHLY, CDR2 FYNNEI. V lost 7 bases and J 5 bases, leaving 14 bases between the germline ends. Here the CDR3 reads CASTYLVGETQYF. CDR3 DNA: TGTGCCAGCACTTATCTGGTCGGGGAGACCCAGTACTTC.

The chain joins TRBV7-8 to TRBJ1-3; D may be TRBD1 (5 bases). This CDR3 region has 15 residues. Trimming removed 1 base from V and 5 bases from J, with 12 bases in between. Germline V gives CDR1 SGHVS, CDR2 FQNEAQ. CDR3 DNA sequence: TGTGCCAGCAGCTTAGGATCGGCAGGGAGAAACACCATATATTTT. It yields the protein CASSLGSAGRNTIYF.

Worth noting for this clone: The sample carries other DNA sequences with the same CDR3. V usage is TRBV4-1 and J usage is TRBJ2-2, with 14 bases that match TRBD2. V lost 3 bases, J lost 5 bases, and 8 bases stayed unmatched. Germline CDR1 MGHRA, CDR2 YSYEKL. The CDR3 is 18 amino acids. The CDR3 DNA is TGCGCCAGCAGCCAGGGGGGACTAGCGGGAGTAGGGACCGGGGAGCTGTTTTTT. It codes for CASSQGGLAGVGTGELFF.

This clone was observed many times. The chain uses TRBV5-4 and TRBJ2-3; D gene uncertain. The V end was cut by 3 bases, the J end by 0 bases, with 11 bases between. This CDR3 is built from 15 residues. Germline CDR1 SGHNT, CDR2 YYREEE (reference sequence). For the CDR3, the DNA is TGTGCCAGCAGCTCGAAAAGTACTAGCACAGATACGCAGTATTTT. Protein: CASSSKSTSTDTQYF.

This chain connects TRBV5-5 to TRBJ2-1; 14 nucleotides match TRBD2. With V trimmed by 0 bases and J by 0 bases, 5 bases remained unmatched. In germline, CDR1 is SGHKS, CDR2 YYEKEE (reference sequence). The CDR3 length is 19 residues. The CDR3 sequence: CASSLAGLAGAGSYNEQFF. CDR3 nucleotides: TGTGCCAGCAGCTTGGCGGGACTAGCGGGAGCTGGCTCCTACAATGAGCAGTTCTTC.

V usage is TRBV7-9 and J usage is TRBJ2-7, with 7 nucleotides matching TRBD2. Per the germline V gene, CDR1 is SEHNR and CDR2 is FQNEAQ (reference sequence). With 5 bases clipped from V and 5 bases from J, the junction kept 12 bases outside the gene matches. There are 15 residues in the CDR3. In nucleotides, the CDR3 is TGTGCCAGCAGCCCTATTAGTCGGACTAGTCACGAGCAGTACTTC. It codes for CASSPISRTSHEQYF.

This sequence joins TRBV2 and TRBJ2-5, with TRBD1 as a possible D gene (6 bases). Trimming stripped 5 bases from V and 5 bases from J, with 15 bases between. This CDR3 spans 14 amino acids. Germline V lookup: CDR1 SNHLY, CDR2 FYNNEI. CDR3 sequence (DNA): TGTGCCAGCAGTTTTCAGGGGAAGGACGAGACCCAGTACTTC. Amino acids: CASSFQGKDETQYF. The full variable domain, completed using reference TRBV2 and TRBJ2-5, is EPEVTQTPSHQVTQMGQEVILRCVPISNHLYFYWYRQILGQKVEFLVSFYNNEISEKSEIFDDQFSVERPDGSNFTLKIRSTKLEDSAMYFCASSFQGKDETQYFGPGTRLLVL.

Turning to this clone: A read error may be the cause here, since a much bigger clone is one base away. This sample includes further DNA sequences coding for the same CDR3. This chain uses TRBV5-1 with TRBJ2-1, with 7 bases identical to TRBD2. V was clipped by 0 bases and J by 2 bases; unmatched bases: 2. This CDR3 has 15 residues. Germline V gene data show CDR1 as SGHRS and CDR2 as YFSETQ. The chain's CDR3 is CASSLVGRAYNEQFF. In DNA, the CDR3 is TGCGCCAGCAGCTTGGTGGGGAGGGCCTACAATGAGCAGTTCTTC.

The V and J genes are TRBV10-3 and TRBJ1-2; D is unresolved. The V end was cut by 10 bases, the J end by 5 bases, with 20 bases between. CDR1 is ENHRY and CDR2 is SYGVKD in the germline V gene. The CDR3 extends over 14 amino acids. CDR3 nucleotides: TGTGCCAGCACCCTCGAGGGAGAATCATATGGCTACACCTTC. Translation: CASTLEGESYGYTF.

The chain is built from TRBV5-5 and TRBJ2-6, with 8 bases lining up with TRBD1. This CDR3 is 18 amino acids long. With V trimmed by 4 bases and J by 2 bases, 11 bases remained unmatched. CDR1 is SGHKS and CDR2 is YYEKEE in the germline V gene (reference sequence). CDR3 coding DNA: TGTGCCAGCAGCCAAGGACAGGGTTTGGTAACTGGGGCCAACGTCCTGACTTTC. It encodes CASSQGQGLVTGANVLTF.

The rearrangement links TRBV11-2 to TRBJ1-3; TRBD1 aligns across 9 bases. Germline CDR1 reads SGHAT; CDR2 reads FQNNGV. CDR3 length: 19 residues. V was clipped by 0 bases and J by 0 bases; unmatched bases: 9. The CDR3 DNA reads TGTGCCAGCAGCTTAGAGGGGGGACAGGGCCACATCTCTGGAAACACCATATATTTT. Amino acid sequence: CASSLEGGQGHISGNTIYF.

This clone appeared many times. This chain connects TRBV10-3 to TRBJ2-2; TRBD2 matches at 7 bases. Germline trimming cut 2 bases from V and 2 bases from J; bases unmatched to any gene: 2. Looked up from germline, CDR1 is ENHRY and CDR2 is SYGVKD. This CDR3 has 15 residues. CDR3 region: CAISEGEGNTGELFF. The CDR3 DNA sequence: TGTGCCATCAGTGAGGGGGAGGGTAACACCGGGGAGCTGTTTTTT.